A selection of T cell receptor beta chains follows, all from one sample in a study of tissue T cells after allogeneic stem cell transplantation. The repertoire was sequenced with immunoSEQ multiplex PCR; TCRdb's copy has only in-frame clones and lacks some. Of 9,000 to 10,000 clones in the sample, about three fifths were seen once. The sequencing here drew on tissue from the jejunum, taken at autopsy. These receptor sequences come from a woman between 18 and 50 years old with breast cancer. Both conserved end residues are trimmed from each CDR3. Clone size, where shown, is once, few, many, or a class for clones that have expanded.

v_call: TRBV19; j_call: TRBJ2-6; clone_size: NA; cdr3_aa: ASSISRGTGANVLT
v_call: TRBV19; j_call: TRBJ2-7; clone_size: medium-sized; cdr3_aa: ASSMWSGQSYEQY
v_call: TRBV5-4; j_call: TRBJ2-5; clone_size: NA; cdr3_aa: ASSRPGFQETQY
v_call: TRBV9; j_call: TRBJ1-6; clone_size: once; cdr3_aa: ASSAGQGANSPLH
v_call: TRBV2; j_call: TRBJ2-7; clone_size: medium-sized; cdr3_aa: ASSYGLVPY
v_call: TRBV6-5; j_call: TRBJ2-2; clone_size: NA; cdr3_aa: ASSYRTVGNTGELF
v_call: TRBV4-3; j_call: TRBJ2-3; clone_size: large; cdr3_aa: ASSQDRSFWGATDTQY
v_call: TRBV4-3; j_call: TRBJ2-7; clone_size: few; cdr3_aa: ASSLRTGHEQY
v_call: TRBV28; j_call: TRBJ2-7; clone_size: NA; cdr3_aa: ASSFHGGAYEQY
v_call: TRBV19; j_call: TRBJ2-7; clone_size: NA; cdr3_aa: ASSIGLAGAYEQY
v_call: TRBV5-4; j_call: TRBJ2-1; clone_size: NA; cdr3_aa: ASSLWGPYYNEQF
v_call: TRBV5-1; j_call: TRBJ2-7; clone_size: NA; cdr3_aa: ASSLGRVSYEQY
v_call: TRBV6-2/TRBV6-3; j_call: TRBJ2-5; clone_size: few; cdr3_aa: ASSYSSGGAEETQY
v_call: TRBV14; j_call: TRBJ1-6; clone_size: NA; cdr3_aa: ASSTRQASDSPLH
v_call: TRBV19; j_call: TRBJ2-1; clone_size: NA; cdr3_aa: ASSKRRAGGPFEQF
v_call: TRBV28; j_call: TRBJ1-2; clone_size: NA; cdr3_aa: ASSAATGGGWYRGYT
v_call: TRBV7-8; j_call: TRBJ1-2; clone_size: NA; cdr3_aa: ASSLATGARSNYGYT
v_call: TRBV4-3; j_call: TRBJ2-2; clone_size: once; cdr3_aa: ASSQDTPSGGLTGELF